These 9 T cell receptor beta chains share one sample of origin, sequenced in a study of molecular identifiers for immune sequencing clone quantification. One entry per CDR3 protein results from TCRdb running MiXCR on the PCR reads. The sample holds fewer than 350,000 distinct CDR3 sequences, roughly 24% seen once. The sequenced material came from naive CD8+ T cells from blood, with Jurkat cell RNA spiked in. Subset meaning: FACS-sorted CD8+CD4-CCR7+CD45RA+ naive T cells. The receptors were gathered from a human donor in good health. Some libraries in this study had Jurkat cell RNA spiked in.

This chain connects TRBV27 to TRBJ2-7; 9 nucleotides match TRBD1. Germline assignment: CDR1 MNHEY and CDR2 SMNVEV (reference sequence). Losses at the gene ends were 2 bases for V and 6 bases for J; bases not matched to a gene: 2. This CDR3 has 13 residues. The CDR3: CASSLQTGGEQYF. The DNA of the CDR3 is TGTGCCAGCAGTTTACAGACAGGGGGCGAGCAGTACTTC.

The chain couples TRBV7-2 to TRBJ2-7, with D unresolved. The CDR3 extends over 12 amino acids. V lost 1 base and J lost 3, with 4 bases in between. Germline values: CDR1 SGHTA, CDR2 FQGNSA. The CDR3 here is CASSLEFYEQYF. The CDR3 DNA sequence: TGTGCCAGCAGCTTAGAATTCTACGAGCAGTACTTC.

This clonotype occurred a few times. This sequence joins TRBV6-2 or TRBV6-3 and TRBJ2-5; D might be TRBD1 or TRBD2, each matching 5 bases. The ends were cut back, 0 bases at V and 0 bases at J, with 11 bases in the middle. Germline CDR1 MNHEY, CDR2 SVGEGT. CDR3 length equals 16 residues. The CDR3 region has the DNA TGTGCCAGCAGTTACTCCCTGGGGGAACACCAAGAGACCCAGTACTTC. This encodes CASSYSLGEHQETQYF.

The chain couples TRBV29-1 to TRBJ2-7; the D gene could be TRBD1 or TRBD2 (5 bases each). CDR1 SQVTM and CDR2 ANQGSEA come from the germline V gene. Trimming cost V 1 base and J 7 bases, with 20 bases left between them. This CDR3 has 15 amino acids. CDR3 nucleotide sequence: TGCAGCGTTGAAGCTATTGGGACCTACCCTAGGGAGCAGTACTTC. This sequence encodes CSVEAIGTYPREQYF.

CDR3 sequence: CASSKASGGRNQPQHF. CDR3 sequence (DNA): TGTGCCAGCAGCAAAGCCTCAGGGGGCCGGAATCAGCCCCAGCATTTT. This sequence joins TRBV21-1 and TRBJ1-5; the D call TRBD1 from the table was never checked on the DNA. TRBV21-1 is a pseudogene. The CDR3 contains 16 residues.

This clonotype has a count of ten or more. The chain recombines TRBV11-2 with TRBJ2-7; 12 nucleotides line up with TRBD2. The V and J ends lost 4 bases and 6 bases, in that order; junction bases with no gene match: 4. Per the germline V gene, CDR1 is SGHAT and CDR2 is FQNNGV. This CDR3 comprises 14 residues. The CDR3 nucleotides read TGTGCCAGCAGCTCGGGACTAGCGGGTTTCGAGCAGTACTTC. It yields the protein CASSSGLAGFEQYF.

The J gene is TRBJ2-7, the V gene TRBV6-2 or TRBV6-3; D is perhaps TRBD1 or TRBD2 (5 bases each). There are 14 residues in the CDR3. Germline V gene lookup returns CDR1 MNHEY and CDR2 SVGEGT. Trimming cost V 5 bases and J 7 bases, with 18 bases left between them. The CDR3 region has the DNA TGTGCCAGCAGTACGCCCGGGACCCTTGGGGAGCAGTACTTC. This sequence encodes CASSTPGTLGEQYF.

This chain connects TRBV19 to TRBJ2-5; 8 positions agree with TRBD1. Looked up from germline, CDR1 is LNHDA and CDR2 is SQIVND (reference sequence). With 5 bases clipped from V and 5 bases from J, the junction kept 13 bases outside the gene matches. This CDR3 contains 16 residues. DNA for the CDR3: TGTGCCAGTAGTGTCGGGGCCAGGGGGCTGGAGGAGACCCAGTACTTC. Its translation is CASSVGARGLEETQYF.

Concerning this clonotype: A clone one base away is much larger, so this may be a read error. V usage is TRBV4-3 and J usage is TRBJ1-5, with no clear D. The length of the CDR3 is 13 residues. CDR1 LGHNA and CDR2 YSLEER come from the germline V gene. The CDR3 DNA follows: TGCGCCATCAGCCAAGATATTTCTCAGCCCCAGCATTTT. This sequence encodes CAISQDISQPQHF.